This T cell receptor beta chain was profiled in a study of blood T cell repertoires in COVID-19. Here immunoSEQ multiplex PCR was the method, and the copy in TCRdb shows in-frame clones only, minus some. In the table there are around 330,000 clones, 70% to 90% of which are singletons. CDR3 size: 15 residues. Trimming at V came to 8 bases and at J to 5 bases, leaving 10 bases not matched to a gene. Germline V gene lookup returns CDR1 MDHEN and CDR2 SYDVKM. The receptor was derived from a woman between 40 and 50 years old who had recovered from COVID-19. The sample taken for sequencing was PBMCs or T cells enriched from blood (not recorded which). The rearrangement joins TRBV28 to TRBJ2-1; 9 bases match TRBD2. The CDR3 region is CASYHRASGDNEQFF. The CDR3 nucleotides read TGTGCCAGCTATCATCGGGCTAGCGGGGACAATGAGCAGTTCTTC.